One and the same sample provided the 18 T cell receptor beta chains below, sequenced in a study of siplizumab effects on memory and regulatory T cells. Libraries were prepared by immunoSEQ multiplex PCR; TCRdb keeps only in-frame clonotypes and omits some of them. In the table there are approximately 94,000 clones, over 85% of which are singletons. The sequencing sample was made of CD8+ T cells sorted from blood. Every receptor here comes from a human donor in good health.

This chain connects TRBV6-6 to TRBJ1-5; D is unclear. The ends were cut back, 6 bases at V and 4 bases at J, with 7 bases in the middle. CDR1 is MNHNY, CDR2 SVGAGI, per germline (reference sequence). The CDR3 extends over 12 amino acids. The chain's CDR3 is CASSESNQPQHF. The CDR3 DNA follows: TGTGCCAGCAGCGAATCGAATCAGCCCCAGCATTTT.

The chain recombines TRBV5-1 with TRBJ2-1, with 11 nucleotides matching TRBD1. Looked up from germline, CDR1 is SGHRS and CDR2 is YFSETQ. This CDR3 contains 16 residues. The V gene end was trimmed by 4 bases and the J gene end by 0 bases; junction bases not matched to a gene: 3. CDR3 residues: CASSGGTGGSYNEQFF. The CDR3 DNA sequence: TGCGCCAGCAGCGGAGGGACAGGGGGCTCCTACAATGAGCAGTTCTTC.

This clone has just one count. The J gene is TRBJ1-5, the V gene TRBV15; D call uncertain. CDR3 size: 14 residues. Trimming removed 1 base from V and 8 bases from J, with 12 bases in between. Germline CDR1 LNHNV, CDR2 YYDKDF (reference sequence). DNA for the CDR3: TGTGCCACCAGCAGAGTGGAGGGTGTTGAGCCCCAGCATTTT. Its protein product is CATSRVEGVEPQHF. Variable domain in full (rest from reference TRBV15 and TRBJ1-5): DAMVIQNPRYQVTQFGKPVTLSCSQTLNHNVMYWYQQKSSQAPKLLFHYYDKDFNNEADTPDNFQSRRPNTSFCFLDIRSPGLGDTAMYLCATSRVEGVEPQHFGDGTRLSIL.

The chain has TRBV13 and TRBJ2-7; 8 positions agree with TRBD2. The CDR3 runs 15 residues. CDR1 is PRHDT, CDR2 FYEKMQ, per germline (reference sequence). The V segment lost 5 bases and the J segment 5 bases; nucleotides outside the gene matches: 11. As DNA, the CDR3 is TGTGCCAGCAGCGACCCCGGGACTAGTCTCCACGAGCAGTACTTC. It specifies CASSDPGTSLHEQYF.

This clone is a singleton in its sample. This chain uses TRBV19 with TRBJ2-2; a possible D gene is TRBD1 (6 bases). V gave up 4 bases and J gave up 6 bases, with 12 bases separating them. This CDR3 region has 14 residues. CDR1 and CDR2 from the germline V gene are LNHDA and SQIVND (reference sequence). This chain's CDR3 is CASSSLQGPGELFF. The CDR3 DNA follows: TGTGCCAGTAGTAGCCTACAGGGCCCCGGGGAGCTGTTTTTT.

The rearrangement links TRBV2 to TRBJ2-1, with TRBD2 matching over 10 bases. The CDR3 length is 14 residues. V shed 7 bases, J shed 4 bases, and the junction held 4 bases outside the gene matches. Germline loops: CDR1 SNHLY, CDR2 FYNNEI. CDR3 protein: CASISGGSYNEQFF. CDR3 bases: TGTGCCAGCATTAGCGGGGGGTCGTACAATGAGCAGTTCTTC. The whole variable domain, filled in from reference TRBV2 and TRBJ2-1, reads EPEVTQTPSHQVTQMGQEVILRCVPISNHLYFYWYRQILGQKVEFLVSFYNNEISEKSEIFDDQFSVERPDGSNFTLKIRSTKLEDSAMYFCASISGGSYNEQFFGPGTRLTVL.

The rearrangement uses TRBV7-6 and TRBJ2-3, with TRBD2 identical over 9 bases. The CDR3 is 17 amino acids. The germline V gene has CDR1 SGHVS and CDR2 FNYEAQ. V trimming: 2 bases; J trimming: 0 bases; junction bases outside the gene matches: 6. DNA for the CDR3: TGTGCCAGCAGCTTATTCCCTAGCGGGGCTAGCACAGATACGCAGTATTTT. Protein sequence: CASSLFPSGASTDTQYF.

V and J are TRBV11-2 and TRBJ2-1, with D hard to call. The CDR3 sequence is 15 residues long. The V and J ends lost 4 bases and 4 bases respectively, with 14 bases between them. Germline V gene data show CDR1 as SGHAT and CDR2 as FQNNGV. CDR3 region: CASSSLEWGYNEQFF. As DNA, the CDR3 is TGTGCCAGCAGCTCCCTGGAGTGGGGTTACAATGAGCAGTTCTTC.

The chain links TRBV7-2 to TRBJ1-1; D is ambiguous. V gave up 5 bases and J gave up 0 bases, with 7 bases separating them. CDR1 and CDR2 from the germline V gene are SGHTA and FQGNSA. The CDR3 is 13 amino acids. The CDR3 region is CASSQRVNTEAFF. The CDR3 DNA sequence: TGTGCCAGCAGCCAAAGGGTGAACACTGAAGCTTTCTTT.

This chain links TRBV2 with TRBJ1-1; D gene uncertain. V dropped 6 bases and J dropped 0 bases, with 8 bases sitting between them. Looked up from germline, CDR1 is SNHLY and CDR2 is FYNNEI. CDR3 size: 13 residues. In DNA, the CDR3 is TGTGCCAGCAGCCGGACTTTGAACACTGAAGCTTTCTTT. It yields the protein CASSRTLNTEAFF.

The CDR3 DNA reads TGTGCCAGCAGCGCCTGGGGGACAGTGAACACTGAAGCTTTCTTT. This sequence encodes CASSAWGTVNTEAFF. The chain uses TRBV5-6 and TRBJ1-1; 7 bases are shared with TRBD1. The CDR3 runs to 15 residues. The J segment lost 0 bases and the V segment lost 4 bases, leaving 6 bases of the junction unmatched. Looked up from germline, CDR1 is SGHDT and CDR2 is YYEEEE.

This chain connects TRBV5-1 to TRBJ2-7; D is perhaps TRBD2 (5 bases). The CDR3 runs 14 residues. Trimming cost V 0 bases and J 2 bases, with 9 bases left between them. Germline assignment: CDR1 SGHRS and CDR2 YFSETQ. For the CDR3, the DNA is TGCGCCAGCAGCTTGGCCTCCGGGGCCTACGAGCAGTACTTC. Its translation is CASSLASGAYEQYF. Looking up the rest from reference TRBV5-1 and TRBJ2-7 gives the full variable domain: KAGVTQTPRYLIKTRGQQVTLSCSPISGHRSVSWYQQTPGQGLQFLFEYFSETQRNKGNFPGRFSGRQFSNSRSEMNVSTLELGDSALYLCASSLASGAYEQYFGPGTRLTVT.

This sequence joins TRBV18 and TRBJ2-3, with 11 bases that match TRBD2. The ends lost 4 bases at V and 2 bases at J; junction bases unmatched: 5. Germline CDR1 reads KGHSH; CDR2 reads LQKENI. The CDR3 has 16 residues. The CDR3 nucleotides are TGTGCCAGCTCACTACCGGGACTAGCGGTCACAGATACGCAGTATTTT. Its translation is CASSLPGLAVTDTQYF.

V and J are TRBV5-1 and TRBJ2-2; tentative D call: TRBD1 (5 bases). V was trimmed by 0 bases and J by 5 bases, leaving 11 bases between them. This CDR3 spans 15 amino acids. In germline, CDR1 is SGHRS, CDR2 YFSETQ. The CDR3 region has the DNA TGCGCCAGCAGCTTGGGACAGTGGGATACCGGGGAGCTGTTTTTT. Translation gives CASSLGQWDTGELFF.

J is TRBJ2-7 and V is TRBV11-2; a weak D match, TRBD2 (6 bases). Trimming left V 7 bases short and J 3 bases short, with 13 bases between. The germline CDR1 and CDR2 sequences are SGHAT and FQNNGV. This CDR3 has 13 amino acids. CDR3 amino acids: CASNLISGYEQYF. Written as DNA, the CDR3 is TGTGCCAGCAACTTGATTAGCGGCTACGAGCAGTACTTC.

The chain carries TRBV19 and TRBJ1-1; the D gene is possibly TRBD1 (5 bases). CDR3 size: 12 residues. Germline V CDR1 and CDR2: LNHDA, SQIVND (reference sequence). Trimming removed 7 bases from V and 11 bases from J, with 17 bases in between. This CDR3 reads CASTMGGAGAFF. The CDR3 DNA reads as TGTGCCAGTACCATGGGGGGAGCGGGTGCTTTCTTT.

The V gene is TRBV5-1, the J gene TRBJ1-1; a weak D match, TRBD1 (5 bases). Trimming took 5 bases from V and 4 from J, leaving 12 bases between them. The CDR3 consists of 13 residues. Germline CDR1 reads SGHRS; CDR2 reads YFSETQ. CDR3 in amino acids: CASSYQGGTEAFF. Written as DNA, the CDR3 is TGCGCCAGCAGTTACCAGGGAGGCACTGAAGCTTTCTTT. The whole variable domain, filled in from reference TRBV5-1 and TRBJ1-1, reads KAGVTQTPRYLIKTRGQQVTLSCSPISGHRSVSWYQQTPGQGLQFLFEYFSETQRNKGNFPGRFSGRQFSNSRSEMNVSTLELGDSALYLCASSYQGGTEAFFGQGTRLTVV.

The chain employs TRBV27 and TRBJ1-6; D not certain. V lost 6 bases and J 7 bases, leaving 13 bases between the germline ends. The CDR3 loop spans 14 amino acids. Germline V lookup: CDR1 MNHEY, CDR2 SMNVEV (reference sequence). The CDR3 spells CASSVREENSPLHF. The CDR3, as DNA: TGTGCCAGCAGCGTCCGGGAAGAAAATTCACCCCTCCACTTT.